The 5 T cell receptor beta chains reported below all come from one sample, sequenced in a study of blood T cell repertoires in COVID-19. Profiled with immunoSEQ multiplex PCR; TCRdb holds only in-frame clones, not every one. The sample lists around 300,000 clones; 86% were seen once. The sequencing input was peripheral blood. These TCRs come from a woman in her thirties with active or convalescent COVID-19.

The chain recombines TRBV3-1 (or the pseudogene TRBV3-2) with TRBJ1-1; no firm D call. This CDR3 has 11 amino acids. V shed 8 bases and J shed 4 bases, with 8 bases lying between them. CDR1 LGHDT and CDR2 YNNKEL come from the germline V gene (reference sequence). Here the CDR3 DNA reads TGTGCCAGCGGTCGAGGCACTGAAGCTTTCTTT. Translating it yields CASGRGTEAFF.

The chain combines TRBV7-8 with TRBJ1-1; TRBD1 matches 9 bases. This CDR3 comprises 17 residues. Germline V gene lookup returns CDR1 SGHVS and CDR2 FQNEAQ. V gave up 3 bases and J gave up 0 bases; unmatched junction bases: 8. The CDR3 DNA sequence: TGTGCCAGCAGCTTCCTTCGGACAGGGGACATGAACACTGAAGCTTTCTTT. Protein: CASSFLRTGDMNTEAFF.

The chain is built from TRBV28 and TRBJ1-2, with 10 positions matching TRBD1. V trimming: 8 bases; J trimming: 8 bases; junction bases outside the gene matches: 8. From germline, CDR1 is MDHEN and CDR2 SYDVKM. The length of the CDR3 is 13 residues. For the CDR3, the DNA is TGTGCCAGCGGGGACAGGGGTAGGGGCGGCTACACCTTC. Protein product: CASGDRGRGGYTF.

The CDR3 loop is CASSLGQGNVGELFF. Written as DNA, the CDR3 is TGTGCCAGCAGCTTAGGTCAGGGGAATGTCGGGGAGCTGTTTTTT. V gene TRBV7-2 combines with J gene TRBJ2-2, with D perhaps matching TRBD1 (6 bases). V lost 1 base to trimming and J lost 7 bases, with 13 bases between them. The germline V gene encodes CDR1 SGHTA and CDR2 FQGNSA. This CDR3 region has 15 residues.

The chain joins TRBV18 to TRBJ1-4, with D unclear. Deletions cut 4 bases from V and 8 bases from J, with 5 bases between. Germline V CDR1 and CDR2: KGHSH, LQKENI. The CDR3 contains 11 residues. The CDR3 DNA reads as TGTGCCAGCTCACTCGAGGAAAAACTGTTTTTT. It translates to CASSLEEKLFF. The full variable domain, its missing parts supplied by reference TRBV18 and TRBJ1-4, is NAGVMQNPRHLVRRRGQEARLRCSPMKGHSHVYWYRQLPEEGLKFMVYLQKENIIDESGMPKERFSAEFPKEGPSILRIQQVVRGDSAAYFCASSLEEKLFFGSGTQLSVL.